This T cell receptor (beta chain) stems from a study of siplizumab effects on memory and regulatory T cells. The table came from immunoSEQ multiplex PCR; TCRdb's copy has only in-frame clones and leaves some out. The repertoire holds 50,000 to 70,000 clones, with about 96% as singletons. For a few donor pairs, CD4+ naive/memory and CD8+ naive/effector-memory/TEMRA unstimulated subsets were also sequenced. Study observations and caveats: A major contribution to the alloresponse seemed to be made by naive T cells, which seemed more diverse than memory cells. Significantly reduced by siplizumab was the cumulative frequency of alloreactive sequences, namely those traceable to unstimulated CD4+ memory cells.

About this clone: What it binds is not known. The same CDR3 is also encoded by other DNA sequences in this sample.

The receptor's source is a human donor in good health. The sequenced material came from naive CD8+ T cells sorted from blood.

CDR3 DNA sequence: TGTGCCAGCAGCAAGGATAGCAATCAGCCCCAGCATTTT. This translates into CASSKDSNQPQHF. This chain links TRBV9 with TRBJ1-5; no firm D call. The length of the CDR3 is 13 residues. In germline, CDR1 is SGDLS, CDR2 YYNGEE. The V end was cut by 4 bases, the J end by 0 bases, with 5 bases between.